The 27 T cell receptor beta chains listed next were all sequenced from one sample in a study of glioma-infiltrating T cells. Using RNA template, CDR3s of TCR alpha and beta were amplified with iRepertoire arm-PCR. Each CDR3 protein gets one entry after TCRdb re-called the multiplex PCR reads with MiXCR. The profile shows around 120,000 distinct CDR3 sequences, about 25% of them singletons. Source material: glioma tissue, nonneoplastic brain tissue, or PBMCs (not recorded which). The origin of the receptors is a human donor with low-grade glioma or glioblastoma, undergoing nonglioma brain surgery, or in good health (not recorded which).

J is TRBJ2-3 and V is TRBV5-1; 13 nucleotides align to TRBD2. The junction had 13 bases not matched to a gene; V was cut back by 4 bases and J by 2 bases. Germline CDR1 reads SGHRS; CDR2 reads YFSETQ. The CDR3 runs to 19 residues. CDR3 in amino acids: CASSLGLAGASGPTDTQYF. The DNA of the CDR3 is TGCGCCAGCAGCCTAGGACTAGCGGGGGCCTCTGGCCCCACAGATACGCAGTATTTT.

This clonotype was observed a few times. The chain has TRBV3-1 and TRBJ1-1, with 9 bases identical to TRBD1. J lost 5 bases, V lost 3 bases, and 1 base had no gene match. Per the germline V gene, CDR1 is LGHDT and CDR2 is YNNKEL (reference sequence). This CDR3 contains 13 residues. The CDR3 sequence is CASSHGTGTEAFF. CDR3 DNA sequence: TGTGCCAGCAGCCACGGGACAGGGACTGAAGCTTTCTTT.

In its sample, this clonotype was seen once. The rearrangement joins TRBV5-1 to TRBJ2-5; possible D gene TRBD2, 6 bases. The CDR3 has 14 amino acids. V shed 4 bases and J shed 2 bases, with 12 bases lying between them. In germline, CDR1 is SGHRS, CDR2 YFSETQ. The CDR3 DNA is TGCGCCAGCAGCCGGCGGGACTCTCAAGAGACCCAGTACTTC. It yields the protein CASSRRDSQETQYF.

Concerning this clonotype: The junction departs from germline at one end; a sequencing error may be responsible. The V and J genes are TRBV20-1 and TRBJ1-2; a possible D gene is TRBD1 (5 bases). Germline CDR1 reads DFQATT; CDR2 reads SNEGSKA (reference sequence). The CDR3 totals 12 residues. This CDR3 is CCADSEPYGYTF. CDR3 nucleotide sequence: TGCTGTGCCGACAGCGAACCCTATGGCTACACCTTC.

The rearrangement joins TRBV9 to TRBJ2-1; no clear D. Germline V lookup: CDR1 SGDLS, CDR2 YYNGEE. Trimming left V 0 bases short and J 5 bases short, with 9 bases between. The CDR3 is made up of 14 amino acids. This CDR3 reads CASSVVFENNEQFF. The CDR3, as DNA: TGTGCCAGCAGCGTAGTGTTTGAGAACAATGAGCAGTTCTTC.

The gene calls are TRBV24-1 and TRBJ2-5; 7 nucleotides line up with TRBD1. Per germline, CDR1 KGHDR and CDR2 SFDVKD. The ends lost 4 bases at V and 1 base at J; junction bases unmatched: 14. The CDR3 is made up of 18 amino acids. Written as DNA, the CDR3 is TGTGCCACCAGTGACCCCTCACACAGGGGACGGACCCAAGAGACCCAGTACTTC. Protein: CATSDPSHRGRTQETQYF.

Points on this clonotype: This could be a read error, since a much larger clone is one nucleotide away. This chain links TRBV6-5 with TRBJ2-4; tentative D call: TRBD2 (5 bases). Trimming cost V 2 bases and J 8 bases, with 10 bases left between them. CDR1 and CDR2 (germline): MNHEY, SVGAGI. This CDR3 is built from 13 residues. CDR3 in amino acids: CASSYRTFDIQYF. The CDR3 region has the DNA TGTGCCAGCAGTTACAGGACTTTCGACATTCAGTACTTC.

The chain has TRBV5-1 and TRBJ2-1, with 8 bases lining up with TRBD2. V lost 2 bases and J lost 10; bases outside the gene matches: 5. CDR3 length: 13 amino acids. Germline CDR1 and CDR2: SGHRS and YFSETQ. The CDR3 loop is CASSFERGREQFF. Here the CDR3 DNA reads TGCGCCAGCAGCTTTGAGCGGGGGAGGGAGCAGTTCTTC.

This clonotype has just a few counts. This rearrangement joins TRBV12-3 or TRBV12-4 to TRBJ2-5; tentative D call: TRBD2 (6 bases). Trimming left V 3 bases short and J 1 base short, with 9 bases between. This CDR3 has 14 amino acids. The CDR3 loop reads CASSLRSGQETQYF. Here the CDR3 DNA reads TGTGCCAGCAGTTTGCGTAGCGGCCAAGAGACCCAGTACTTC.

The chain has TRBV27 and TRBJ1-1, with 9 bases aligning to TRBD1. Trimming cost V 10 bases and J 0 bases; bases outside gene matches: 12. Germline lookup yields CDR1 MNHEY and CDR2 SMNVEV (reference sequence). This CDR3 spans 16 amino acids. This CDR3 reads CATQNRGPVLNTEAFF. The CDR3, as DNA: TGTGCCACCCAAAACAGGGGGCCTGTGCTGAACACTGAAGCTTTCTTT.

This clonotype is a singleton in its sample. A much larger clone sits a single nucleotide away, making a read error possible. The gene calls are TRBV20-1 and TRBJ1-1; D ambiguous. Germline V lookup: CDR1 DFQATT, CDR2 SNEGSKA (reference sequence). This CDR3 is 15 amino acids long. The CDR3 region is CGARDLGQANTEAFF. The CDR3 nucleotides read TGCGGTGCTAGAGATCTCGGCCAGGCGAACACTGAAGCTTTCTTT.

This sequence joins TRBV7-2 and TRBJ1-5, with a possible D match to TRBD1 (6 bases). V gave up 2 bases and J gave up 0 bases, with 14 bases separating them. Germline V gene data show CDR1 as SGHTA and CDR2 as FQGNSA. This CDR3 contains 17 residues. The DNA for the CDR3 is TGTGCCAGCAGCTTAATGAGGGGGGGCATTAGCAATCAGCCCCAGCATTTT. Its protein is CASSLMRGGISNQPQHF.

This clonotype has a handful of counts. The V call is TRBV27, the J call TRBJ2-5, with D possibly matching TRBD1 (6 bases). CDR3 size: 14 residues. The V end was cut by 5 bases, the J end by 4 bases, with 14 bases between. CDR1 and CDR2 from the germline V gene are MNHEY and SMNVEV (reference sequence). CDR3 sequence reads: CASSTQGHRETQYF. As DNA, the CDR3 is TGTGCCAGCAGTACCCAGGGACATCGAGAGACCCAGTACTTC.

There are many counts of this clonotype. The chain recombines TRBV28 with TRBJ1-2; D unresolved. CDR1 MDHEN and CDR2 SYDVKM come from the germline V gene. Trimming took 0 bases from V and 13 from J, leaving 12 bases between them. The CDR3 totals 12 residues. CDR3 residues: CASSLWVGPATF. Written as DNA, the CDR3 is TGTGCCAGCAGTTTATGGGTCGGCCCGGCCACCTTC.

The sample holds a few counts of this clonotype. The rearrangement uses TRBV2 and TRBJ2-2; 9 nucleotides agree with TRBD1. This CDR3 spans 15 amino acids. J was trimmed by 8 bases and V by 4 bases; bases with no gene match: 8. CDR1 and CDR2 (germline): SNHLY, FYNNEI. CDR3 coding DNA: TGTGCCAGCAGTGCAGGACAGGGGACGTATGGGGAGCTGTTTTTT. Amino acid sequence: CASSAGQGTYGELFF.

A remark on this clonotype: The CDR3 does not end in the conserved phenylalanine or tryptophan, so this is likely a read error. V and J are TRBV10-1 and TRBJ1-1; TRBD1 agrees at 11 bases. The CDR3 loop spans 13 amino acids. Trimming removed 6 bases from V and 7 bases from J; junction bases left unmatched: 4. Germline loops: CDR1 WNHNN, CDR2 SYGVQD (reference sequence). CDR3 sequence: CASSMDRGLEAFL. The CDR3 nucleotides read TGCGCCAGCAGCATGGACAGGGGGCTTGAAGCTTTCCTT.

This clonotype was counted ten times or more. This CDR3 is CSASPTGGADGYTF. CDR3 in DNA: TGCAGTGCTTCCCCTACAGGGGGAGCTGATGGCTACACCTTC. This chain connects TRBV20-1 to TRBJ1-2; the match to TRBD1 covers 8 bases. J gave up 6 bases and V 5 bases, and 11 bases lay outside the gene matches. The germline V gene encodes CDR1 DFQATT and CDR2 SNEGSKA (reference sequence). The CDR3 sequence is 14 residues long.

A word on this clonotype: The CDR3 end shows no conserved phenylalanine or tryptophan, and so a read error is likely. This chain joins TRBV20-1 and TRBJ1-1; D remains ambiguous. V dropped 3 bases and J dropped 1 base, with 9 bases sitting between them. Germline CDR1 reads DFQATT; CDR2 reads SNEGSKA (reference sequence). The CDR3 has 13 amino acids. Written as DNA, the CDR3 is TGCAGTGCTAGGAGAAGTGGGAACACTGAAGCTTTCCTT. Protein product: CSARRSGNTEAFL.

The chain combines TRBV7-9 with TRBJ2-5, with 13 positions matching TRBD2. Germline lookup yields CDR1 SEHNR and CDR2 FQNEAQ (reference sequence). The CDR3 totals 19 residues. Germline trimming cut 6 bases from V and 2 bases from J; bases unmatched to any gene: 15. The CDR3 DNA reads TGTGCCAGCAGACCCCGACTAGCGGGGGGACTCGCGCCGCAAGAGACCCAGTACTTC. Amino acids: CASRPRLAGGLAPQETQYF.

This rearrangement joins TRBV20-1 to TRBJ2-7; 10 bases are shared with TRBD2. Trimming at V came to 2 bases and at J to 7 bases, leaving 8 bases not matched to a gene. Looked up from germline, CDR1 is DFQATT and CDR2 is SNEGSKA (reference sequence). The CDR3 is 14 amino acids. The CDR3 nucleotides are TGCAGTGCTAGATCGAGCGGGGGGGTGGGTGAGCAGTACGTC. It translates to CSARSSGGVGEQYV.

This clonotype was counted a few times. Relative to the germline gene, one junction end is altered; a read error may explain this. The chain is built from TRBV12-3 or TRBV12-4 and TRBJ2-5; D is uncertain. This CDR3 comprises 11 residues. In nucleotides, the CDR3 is TGTGCCAGCAGTCTTGCCGGATCGCGGCACTTC. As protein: CASSLAGSRHF.

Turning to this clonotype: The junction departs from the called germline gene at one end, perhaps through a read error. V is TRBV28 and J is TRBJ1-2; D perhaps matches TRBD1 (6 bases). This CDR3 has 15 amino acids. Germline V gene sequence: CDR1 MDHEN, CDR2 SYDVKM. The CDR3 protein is CTSSRQAYLVGGYTF. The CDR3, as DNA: TGTACCAGCAGCCGACAGGCCTACCTCGTGGGAGGCTACACCTTC.

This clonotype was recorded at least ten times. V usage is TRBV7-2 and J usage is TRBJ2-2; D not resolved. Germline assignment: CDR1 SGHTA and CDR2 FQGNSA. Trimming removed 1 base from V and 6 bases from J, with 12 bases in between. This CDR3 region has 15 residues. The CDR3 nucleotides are TGTGCCAGCAGCTTAGATACAAGGAAATCCGGGGAGCTGTTTTTT. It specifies CASSLDTRKSGELFF. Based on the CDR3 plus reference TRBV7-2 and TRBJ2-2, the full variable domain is GAGVSQSPSNKVTEKGKDVELRCDPISGHTALYWYRQSLGQGLEFLIYFQGNSAPDKSGLPSDRFSAERTGGSVSTLTIQRTQQEDSAVYLCASSLDTRKSGELFFGEGSRLTVL.

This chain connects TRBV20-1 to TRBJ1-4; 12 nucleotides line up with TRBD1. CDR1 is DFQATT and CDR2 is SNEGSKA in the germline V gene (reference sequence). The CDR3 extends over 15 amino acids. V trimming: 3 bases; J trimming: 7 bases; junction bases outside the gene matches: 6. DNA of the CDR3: TGCAGTGCTAGGGGCCGGGACAGGGGGCCTGAAAAACTGTTTTTT. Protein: CSARGRDRGPEKLFF.

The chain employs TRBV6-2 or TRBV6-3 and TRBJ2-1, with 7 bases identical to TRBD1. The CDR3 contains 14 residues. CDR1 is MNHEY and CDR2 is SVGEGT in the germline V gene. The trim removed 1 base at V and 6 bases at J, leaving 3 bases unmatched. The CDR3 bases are TGTGCCAGCAGTTACTTTGCAGGGGGCAATGAGCAGTTCTTC. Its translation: CASSYFAGGNEQFF.

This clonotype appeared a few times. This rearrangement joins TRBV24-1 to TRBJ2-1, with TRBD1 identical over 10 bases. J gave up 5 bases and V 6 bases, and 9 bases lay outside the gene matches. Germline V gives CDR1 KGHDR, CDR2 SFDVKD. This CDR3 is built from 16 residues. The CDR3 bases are TGTGCCACCAGTACCCGAGACAGGGGGCGCAACAATGAGCAGTTCTTC. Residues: CATSTRDRGRNNEQFF.

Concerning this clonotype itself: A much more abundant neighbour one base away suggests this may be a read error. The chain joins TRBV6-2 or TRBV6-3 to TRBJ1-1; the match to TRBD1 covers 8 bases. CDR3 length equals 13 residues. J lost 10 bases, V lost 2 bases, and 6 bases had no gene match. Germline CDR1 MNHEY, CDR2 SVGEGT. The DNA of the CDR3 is TGTGCCAGCAGTTACGACAGGGGCGCTGGAGCTTTCTTT. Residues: CASSYDRGAGAFF.